Sequencing of this T cell receptor beta chain was carried out in a study of blood T cell repertoires in COVID-19. Study background: COVID-19 samples, acute and convalescent, were from the United States, Italy and Spain.

The V end lost 6 bases, the J end lost 0 bases, and 9 bases lay between the germline ends. The CDR3 is 14 residues long. Germline V lookup: CDR1 LNHDA, CDR2 SQIVND (reference sequence). Sequenced by immunoSEQ multiplex PCR; TCRdb stores in-frame clones only, minus some. The repertoire holds some 190,000 clones, with about 85% as singletons. The rearrangement uses TRBV19 and TRBJ1-5, with D possibly TRBD1 on 5 matching bases. Specimen: peripheral blood. This TCR derives from a woman in her fifties or sixties with acute or convalescent COVID-19. The CDR3 reads CASSGHPSNQPQHF. In nucleotides, the CDR3 is TGTGCCAGTAGCGGACACCCTAGCAATCAGCCCCAGCATTTT.